This section outlines one TCR beta chain sequence together with its context. What it binds is unknown. A read error may explain this, as a much larger clone is one base away. One entry per CDR3 protein, called by TCRdb with MiXCR from the multiplex PCR reads. Of more than 50,000 distinct CDR3 sequences in the sample, under 45% were seen once. The sample is drawn from a study of breast tumors, draining lymph nodes, adjacent tissues. Whole-study findings and limits: Luminal-like breast cancer showed significantly greater tumor-nontumor repertoire similarity than basal-like breast cancer did. Tumor repertoires ranked between lymph nodes and nontumor tissue in diversity, with V and J gene preferences. The data were judged consistent with most tumor T cells coming from lymph node and expanding in tumor.

In germline, CDR1 is KGHSH, CDR2 LQKENI. The CDR3 length is 13 residues. V was shortened by 6 bases and J by 2 bases, with 10 bases between the two germline ends. Sequenced material: breast tumor tissue. J is TRBJ2-5 and V is TRBV18; D gene unclear. The clonotype was recovered from a female donor with breast cancer. Some clones in this sample may be carry-over from other donors' samples. The CDR3 is CASSANGQETQYF. The CDR3 nucleotides read TGTGCCAGCTCCGCGAACGGTCAAGAGACCCAGTACTTC.